Sequencing of this T cell receptor beta chain was carried out in a study of T cells in Graves' hyperthyroidism and ophthalmopathy. Germline values: CDR1 SGHDN, CDR2 FVKESK. Trimming took 4 bases from V and 0 from J, leaving 11 bases between them. CDR3 length equals 15 residues. Amplified regions were TCR beta CDR3 sequences from RNA transcripts. Using the HTBI primer set, a first-round RT-PCR was run on the TCR CDR3. TCRdb redid the calling of the multiplex PCR reads with MiXCR, one entry per CDR3 protein. The table has 550,000 to 650,000 distinct CDR3 sequences, approximately 15% seen once; the top ten hold approximately 13%. General study points: Before onset, ophthalmopathy was predicted by the model a median 6.5 months earlier.

Each diagnosis was grounded in clinical symptoms, serum thyroxine and TRAb, thyroid ultrasound, and orbital computed tomography. Source material for PBMCs was around 10 ml fresh peripheral blood. As to this clonotype: Its antigen is as yet unknown.

V gene TRBV14 combines with J gene TRBJ2-3; D unclear. The clonotype was recovered from a woman in her forties with Graves' hyperthyroidism. Sequenced sample: blood. The CDR3: CASSRMFISTDTQYF. DNA for the CDR3: TGTGCCAGCAGCCGAATGTTCATAAGCACAGATACGCAGTATTTT.